Listed below are T cell receptor beta chains from one sample, sequenced in a study of early T cells in non-severe SARS-CoV-2 infection. MiXCR, applied by TCRdb to the 5' RACE reads, yields one record per CDR3 protein. The table includes 75,000 to 90,000 distinct CDR3 sequences, approximately 15% detected once. The source material was whole blood. All receptors derive from an adult who was a healthcare worker with PCR-confirmed SARS-CoV-2 infection or an uninfected control (not recorded which). Each CDR3 is given with its conserved first and last residue. D genes are given only for firm matches. Only part of the rows carry a size: once, few, many, or a class if the clone is expanded.

clone_size: NA
d_call: NA
j_call: TRBJ2-4
v_call: TRBV15
cdr3_nt: TGTGCCACCAGCAGAGATCCCAGTTTAGCCAAAAACATTCAGTACTTC
cdr3_aa: CATSRDPSLAKNIQYF

clone_size: NA
d_call: NA
j_call: TRBJ2-1
v_call: TRBV7-8
cdr3_nt: TGTGCCAGCAGCCCGACCCGTGGGAGAGATGAGCAGTTCTTC
cdr3_aa: CASSPTRGRDEQFF

clone_size: NA
d_call: TRBD1
j_call: TRBJ2-7
v_call: TRBV6-2/TRBV6-3
cdr3_nt: TGTGCCAGCAGTTACGGGACAGGGGGCTACGAGCAGTACTTC
cdr3_aa: CASSYGTGGYEQYF

clone_size: many
d_call: TRBD1
j_call: TRBJ2-5
v_call: TRBV20-1
cdr3_nt: TGCAGTGCGCAGACAGGGGGACAAGAGACCCAGTACTTC
cdr3_aa: CSAQTGGQETQYF

clone_size: many
d_call: TRBD2
j_call: TRBJ2-2
v_call: TRBV28
cdr3_nt: TGTGCCAGCAGTTTATTCGCGGGAGGGTATAACACCGGGGAGCTGTTTTTT
cdr3_aa: CASSLFAGGYNTGELFF

clone_size: few
d_call: NA
j_call: TRBJ2-3
v_call: TRBV29-1
cdr3_nt: TGCAGCGTTCTTATCACAGATACGCAGTATTTT
cdr3_aa: CSVLITDTQYF

clone_size: many
d_call: TRBD2
j_call: TRBJ2-1
v_call: TRBV6-6
cdr3_nt: TGTGCCAGCATCCCAGCGGGAGAGGTTGAGCAGTTCTTC
cdr3_aa: CASIPAGEVEQFF

clone_size: many
d_call: NA
j_call: TRBJ2-2
v_call: TRBV27
cdr3_nt: TGTGCCAGCAGTTTAAAGTCCGTCACCGGGGAGCTGTTTTTT
cdr3_aa: CASSLKSVTGELFF

clone_size: few
d_call: TRBD2
j_call: TRBJ2-7
v_call: TRBV7-8
cdr3_nt: TGTGCCAGCAGCCGGAGTAGCGGGGAGCTCTACGAGCAGTACTTC
cdr3_aa: CASSRSSGELYEQYF

clone_size: few
d_call: NA
j_call: TRBJ1-2
v_call: TRBV29-1
cdr3_nt: TGCAGCGCGGGAGGGGATCATGGCTACACCTTC
cdr3_aa: CSAGGDHGYTF

clone_size: NA
d_call: NA
j_call: TRBJ2-1
v_call: TRBV11-2
cdr3_nt: TGTGCCAGCAGCTTAGATCCTGGGGGAGTGGCTGAGCAGTTCTTC
cdr3_aa: CASSLDPGGVAEQFF

clone_size: few
d_call: TRBD1
j_call: TRBJ1-5
v_call: TRBV6-2/TRBV6-3
cdr3_nt: TGTGCCAGCAGTTATAATGCCGGGACAGGGGCGCTGTTGGCCCAGCCCCAGCATTTT
cdr3_aa: CASSYNAGTGALLAQPQHF

clone_size: few
d_call: TRBD2
j_call: TRBJ2-3
v_call: TRBV11-2
cdr3_nt: TGTGCCAGCAGCTTACCCTTCGGAGCGGGAGGTGCAGATACGCAGTATTTT
cdr3_aa: CASSLPFGAGGADTQYF

clone_size: few
d_call: NA
j_call: TRBJ2-7
v_call: TRBV5-6
cdr3_nt: TGTGCCAGCAGCTTAGGGGGGAGTCTCTACGAGCAGTACTTC
cdr3_aa: CASSLGGSLYEQYF

clone_size: few
d_call: NA
j_call: TRBJ2-6
v_call: TRBV2
cdr3_nt: TGTGCCAGCAGTGACCTTGGCAGGCAAGGCTCTGGGGCCAACGTCCTGACTTTC
cdr3_aa: CASSDLGRQGSGANVLTF

clone_size: few
d_call: NA
j_call: TRBJ2-3
v_call: TRBV6-5
cdr3_nt: TGTGCCACTACGGACAGACACACAGATACGCAGTATTTT
cdr3_aa: CATTDRHTDTQYF

clone_size: NA
d_call: NA
j_call: TRBJ2-3
v_call: TRBV7-2
cdr3_nt: TGTGCCAGCAGCCCGGACGGAACTAGCACAGATACGCAGTATTTT
cdr3_aa: CASSPDGTSTDTQYF

clone_size: NA
d_call: TRBD2
j_call: TRBJ2-3
v_call: TRBV4-1
cdr3_nt: TGCGCCAGCAGCCAAGTGGGACTAGTGATAGATACGCAGTATTTT
cdr3_aa: CASSQVGLVIDTQYF

clone_size: NA
d_call: NA
j_call: TRBJ2-5
v_call: TRBV6-1
cdr3_nt: TGTGCCAGCGGAGCGGAAGAGACCCAGTACTTC
cdr3_aa: CASGAEETQYF

clone_size: many
d_call: NA
j_call: TRBJ1-6
v_call: TRBV27
cdr3_nt: TGTGCCACTTCAGGGTATATGGGCTATAATTCACCCCTCCACTTT
cdr3_aa: CATSGYMGYNSPLHF

clone_size: NA
d_call: NA
j_call: TRBJ2-3
v_call: TRBV18
cdr3_nt: TGTGCCAGCTCACCAAAAGGGGGCACAGATACGCAGTATTTT
cdr3_aa: CASSPKGGTDTQYF

clone_size: few
d_call: TRBD2
j_call: TRBJ2-1
v_call: TRBV15
cdr3_nt: TGTGCCACCAGCAGTGGCCGACTAGCGGGATATTACAATGAGCAGTTCTTC
cdr3_aa: CATSSGRLAGYYNEQFF

clone_size: few
d_call: NA
j_call: TRBJ2-7
v_call: TRBV28
cdr3_nt: TGTGCCAGCAGTTCGACCTTGGGGGAGCAGTACTTC
cdr3_aa: CASSSTLGEQYF

clone_size: NA
d_call: TRBD2
j_call: TRBJ2-5
v_call: TRBV6-5
cdr3_nt: TGTGCCAGCAGTTACCTCAGGACGGATGGGGGGGCCCAGTACTTC
cdr3_aa: CASSYLRTDGGAQYF

clone_size: many
d_call: NA
j_call: TRBJ2-2
v_call: TRBV27
cdr3_nt: TGTGCCAGCAGTTTAGCCTTTAACACCGGGGAGCTGTTTTTT
cdr3_aa: CASSLAFNTGELFF

clone_size: NA
d_call: NA
j_call: TRBJ1-1
v_call: TRBV29-1
cdr3_nt: TGCAGCGTTGAGGGCGGAGAAATCATGAACACTGAAGCTTTCTTT
cdr3_aa: CSVEGGEIMNTEAFF

clone_size: NA
d_call: NA
j_call: TRBJ1-2
v_call: TRBV29-1
cdr3_nt: TGCAGCGTTGTTGCGGGGCTGTATGGCTACACCTTC
cdr3_aa: CSVVAGLYGYTF

clone_size: few
d_call: NA
j_call: TRBJ1-1
v_call: TRBV19
cdr3_nt: TGTGCCAGTATGGCCAGGGGAAACACTGAAGCTTTCTTT
cdr3_aa: CASMARGNTEAFF

clone_size: many
d_call: NA
j_call: TRBJ1-1
v_call: TRBV27
cdr3_nt: TGTGCCAGCAGTTTAGAGAGATACACTGAAGCTTTCTTT
cdr3_aa: CASSLERYTEAFF

clone_size: NA
d_call: TRBD1
j_call: TRBJ2-7
v_call: TRBV7-9
cdr3_nt: TGTGCCAGCAGCTTAGCCGGCAGGGGGTTTGACGAGCAGTACTTC
cdr3_aa: CASSLAGRGFDEQYF

clone_size: few
d_call: NA
j_call: TRBJ2-7
v_call: TRBV6-2/TRBV6-3
cdr3_nt: TGTGCCAGCAGTTCTCGTCGGGCGACCGGCGAGCAGTACTTC
cdr3_aa: CASSSRRATGEQYF

clone_size: few
d_call: NA
j_call: TRBJ1-2
v_call: TRBV5-1
cdr3_nt: TGCGCCAGCAGCTTGGACGACAGCACCTATGGCTACACCTTC
cdr3_aa: CASSLDDSTYGYTF

clone_size: many
d_call: NA
j_call: TRBJ2-7
v_call: TRBV14
cdr3_nt: TGTGCCAGCAGCCAAGATCCCCTAGGGTTGGAGCAGTACTTC
cdr3_aa: CASSQDPLGLEQYF

clone_size: few
d_call: TRBD2
j_call: TRBJ2-3
v_call: TRBV12-3/TRBV12-4
cdr3_nt: TGTGCCAGCAGAGCCGGGACTAGCCCCACAGATACGCAGTATTTT
cdr3_aa: CASRAGTSPTDTQYF

clone_size: NA
d_call: NA
j_call: TRBJ2-1
v_call: TRBV19
cdr3_nt: TGTGCCAGTAGTGGTCATACTAGTACCCATGAGCAGTTCTTC
cdr3_aa: CASSGHTSTHEQFF

clone_size: few
d_call: TRBD1
j_call: TRBJ2-7
v_call: TRBV20-1
cdr3_nt: TGCAGTGCTAACAAGCATGGGACAGATTTCTACGAGCAGTACTTC
cdr3_aa: CSANKHGTDFYEQYF

clone_size: few
d_call: NA
j_call: TRBJ2-2
v_call: TRBV3-1
cdr3_nt: TGTGCCAGCAGCCCTCATCCCGGGGCGAACACCGGGGAGCTGTTTTTT
cdr3_aa: CASSPHPGANTGELFF

clone_size: NA
d_call: NA
j_call: TRBJ1-1
v_call: TRBV21-1
cdr3_nt: TGTGCCAGCAGCATAGGGTACAGTGAAGCTTTCTTT
cdr3_aa: CASSIGYSEAFF

clone_size: NA
d_call: NA
j_call: TRBJ2-3
v_call: TRBV4-1
cdr3_nt: TGCGCCAGCAGCCAGGCCGAAGGAGCTACCACTAGCACAGATACGCAGTATTTT
cdr3_aa: CASSQAEGATTSTDTQYF

clone_size: few
d_call: TRBD2
j_call: TRBJ2-7
v_call: TRBV4-1
cdr3_nt: TGCGCCAGCAGCCAAGGACGCGAACTAGCGGGTTACGAGCAGTACTTC
cdr3_aa: CASSQGRELAGYEQYF